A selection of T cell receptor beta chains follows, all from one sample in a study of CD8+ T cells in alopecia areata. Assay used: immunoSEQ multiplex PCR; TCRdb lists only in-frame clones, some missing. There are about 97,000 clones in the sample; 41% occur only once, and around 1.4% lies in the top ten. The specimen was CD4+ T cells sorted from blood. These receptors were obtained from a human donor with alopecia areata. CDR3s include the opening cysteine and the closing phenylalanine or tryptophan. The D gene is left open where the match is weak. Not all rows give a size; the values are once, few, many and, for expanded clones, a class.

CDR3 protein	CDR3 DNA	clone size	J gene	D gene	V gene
CASSYLTGQETQYF	TGTGCCAGCAGCTATTTGACCGGGCAGGAGACCCAGTACTTC	few	TRBJ2-5	NA	TRBV6-6
CASSTGLANTGELFF	TGCGCCAGCAGCACGGGACTAGCGAACACCGGGGAGCTGTTTTTT	NA	TRBJ2-2	TRBD2	TRBV5-1
CASSFFDTGELFF	TGTGCCAGCAGCTTTTTCGACACCGGGGAGCTGTTTTTT	NA	TRBJ2-2	NA	TRBV7-9
CAISEELIETQYF	TGTGCCATCAGTGAGGAGCTAATCGAGACCCAGTACTTC	many	TRBJ2-5	NA	TRBV10-3
CASSIGTGRGYTF	TGTGCCAGTAGTATCGGGACAGGTCGGGGCTACACCTTC	few	TRBJ1-2	TRBD1	TRBV19
CASSYGQNYGYTF	TGTGCCAGCAGCTACGGACAGAACTATGGCTACACCTTC	many	TRBJ1-2	NA	TRBV7-9
CSYTQTGVDTQYF	TGCAGCTATACCCAAACAGGGGTCGACACGCAGTATTTT	NA	TRBJ2-3	TRBD1	TRBV29-1
CASSYSRRGNIQYF	TGTGCCAGCAGTTACTCGAGGCGAGGGAACATTCAGTACTTC	NA	TRBJ2-4	NA	TRBV6-5
CAWNLELTGDEQYF	TGTGCCTGGAATCTCGAGCTAACAGGGGACGAGCAGTACTTC	NA	TRBJ2-7	TRBD1	TRBV30
CASSYNQGNYEQYF	TGTGCCAGCAGTTACAACCAGGGGAATTACGAGCAGTACTTC	few	TRBJ2-7	NA	TRBV6-6
CASSLAGGATEAFF	TGCGCCAGCAGCTTGGCCGGGGGAGCCACTGAAGCTTTCTTT	few	TRBJ1-1	NA	TRBV5-1
CASSLEAAGGYNEQFF	TGCGCCAGCAGCTTGGAAGCGGCGGGGGGGTACAATGAGCAGTTCTTC	NA	TRBJ2-1	TRBD2	TRBV5-1
CASSLLDGETQYF	TGTGCCAGCAGCTTGCTGGACGGAGAGACCCAGTACTTC	NA	TRBJ2-5	NA	TRBV5-4
CATERAYGDTGELFF	TGCGCCACCGAACGGGCATACGGGGACACCGGGGAGCTGTTTTTT	many	TRBJ2-2	NA	TRBV10-2
CASSQSGRGRNQPQHF	TGTGCCAGCAGCCAATCAGGCAGGGGACGCAATCAGCCCCAGCATTTT	NA	TRBJ1-5	NA	TRBV16
CASSVNRKYYGYTF	TGCGCCAGCAGCGTTAACAGGAAATACTATGGCTACACCTTC	NA	TRBJ1-2	NA	TRBV5-1
CASSIDSGRNTGELFF	TGTGCCAGTAGTATCGACAGTGGGAGAAACACCGGGGAGCTGTTTTTT	few	TRBJ2-2	NA	TRBV19
CASSEYNDPDTQYF	TGTGCCAGCAGCGAGTATAACGATCCAGATACGCAGTATTTT	NA	TRBJ2-3	NA	TRBV6-1
CASSRTATNEKLFF	TGTGCCAGCAGCCGGACCGCAACTAATGAAAAACTGTTTTTT	NA	TRBJ1-4	NA	TRBV7-2
CASSRDSGTDTQYF	TGTGCCAGCAGTCGGGACTCCGGCACAGATACGCAGTATTTT	NA	TRBJ2-3	NA	TRBV2
CSVTGTITDTQYF	TGCAGCGTCACCGGGACGATCACAGATACGCAGTATTTT	few	TRBJ2-3	NA	TRBV29-1
CASSSFRGPYGYTF	TGTGCCAGCAGCTCTTTCAGGGGCCCCTATGGCTACACCTTC	few	TRBJ1-2	NA	TRBV11-2
CAWRTGHGANVLTF	TGTGCCTGGAGGACAGGGCATGGGGCCAACGTCCTGACTTTC	NA	TRBJ2-6	TRBD1	TRBV30
CASRYTGFQETQYF	TGTGCCAGCAGGTATACAGGGTTCCAAGAGACCCAGTACTTC	NA	TRBJ2-5	NA	TRBV6-1
CASSLYQETQYF	TGCGCCAGCAGCTTGTACCAAGAGACCCAGTACTTC	few	TRBJ2-5	NA	TRBV5-1
CAWRGYNEQFF	TGTGCCTGGAGGGGGTACAATGAGCAGTTCTTC	few	TRBJ2-1	NA	TRBV30
CASSSQRNTEAFF	TGTGCCAGTAGTAGCCAGAGGAACACTGAAGCTTTCTTT	few	TRBJ1-1	NA	TRBV19
CSVVGLAGTGEQFF	TGCAGCGTTGTGGGACTAGCGGGAACCGGTGAGCAGTTCTTC	NA	TRBJ2-1	TRBD2	TRBV29-1
CASSHHPGRTYNEQFF	TGTGCCAGCAGCCACCACCCGGGACGGACCTACAATGAGCAGTTCTTC	NA	TRBJ2-1	NA	TRBV7-2
CATSLGAGLPSGANVLTF	TGTGCCACCAGCCTCGGGGCAGGCCTTCCCTCTGGGGCCAACGTCCTGACTTTC	NA	TRBJ2-6	NA	TRBV15
CASSLWRTSGDEETQYF	TGTGCCAGCAGCTTGTGGAGGACTAGCGGGGACGAAGAGACCCAGTACTTC	few	TRBJ2-5	TRBD2	TRBV5-6
CASSLGRNTEAFF	TGCGCCAGCAGCCTGGGGAGGAACACTGAAGCTTTCTTT	few	TRBJ1-1	NA	TRBV4-3
CASSLGATTYEQYF	TGTGCCAGCAGCTTGGGCGCTACTACCTACGAGCAGTACTTC	NA	TRBJ2-7	NA	TRBV7-9
CASSLAGTKPSF	TGCGCCAGCAGCTTGGCCGGGACTAAGCCCTCTTTC	NA	TRBJ2-6	TRBD2	TRBV5-1
CASSSPARTAKLRNEQFF	TGTGCCAGCAGTTCACCCGCTCGGACAGCCAAACTAAGGAATGAGCAGTTCTTC	NA	TRBJ2-1	NA	TRBV28